These 2 T cell receptor beta chains came from one sample sequenced in a study of T cells after somatic rescue of genetic block. Sequenced by immunoSEQ multiplex PCR; TCRdb stores in-frame clones only, minus some. Of around 100,000 clones in the sample, about nine tenths were seen once. Sequences were obtained from peripheral blood mononuclear cells (PBMCs). The receptors were sampled from a woman aged 18-29 years.

The J gene is TRBJ2-1, the V gene TRBV7-3; 8 bases agree with TRBD2. CDR1 SGHTA and CDR2 FQGTGA come from the germline V gene. Unmatched junction bases numbered 8, after V lost 4 bases and J lost 3 bases. This CDR3 has 16 amino acids. The CDR3 bases are TGTGCCAGCAGCTCCACCCGGGGGGGCGGCTACAATGAGCAGTTCTTC. Translating gives CASSSTRGGGYNEQFF.

This clone has a single count. The J gene is TRBJ1-4, the V gene TRBV5-1, with a possible D match to TRBD1 (5 bases). The CDR3 is made up of 14 amino acids. Looked up from germline, CDR1 is SGHRS and CDR2 is YFSETQ. V dropped 1 base and J dropped 8 bases, with 12 bases sitting between them. DNA for the CDR3: TGCGCCAGCAGCTTGTCCGGGGGAGACGAAAAACTGTTTTTT. Residues: CASSLSGGDEKLFF.